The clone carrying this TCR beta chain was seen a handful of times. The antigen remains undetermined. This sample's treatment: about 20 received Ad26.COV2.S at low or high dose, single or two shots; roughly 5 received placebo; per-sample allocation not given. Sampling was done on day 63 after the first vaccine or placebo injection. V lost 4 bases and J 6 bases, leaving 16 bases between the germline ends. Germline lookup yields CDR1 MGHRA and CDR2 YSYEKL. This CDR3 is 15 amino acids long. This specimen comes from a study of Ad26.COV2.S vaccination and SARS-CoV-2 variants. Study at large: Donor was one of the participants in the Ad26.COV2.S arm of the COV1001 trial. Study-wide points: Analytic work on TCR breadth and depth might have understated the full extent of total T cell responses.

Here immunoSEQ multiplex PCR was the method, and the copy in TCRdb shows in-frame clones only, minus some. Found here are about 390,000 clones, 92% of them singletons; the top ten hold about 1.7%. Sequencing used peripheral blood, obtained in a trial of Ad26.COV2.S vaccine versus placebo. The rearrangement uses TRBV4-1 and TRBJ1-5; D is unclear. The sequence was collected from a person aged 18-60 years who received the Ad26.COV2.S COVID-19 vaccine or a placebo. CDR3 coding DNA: TGCGCCAGCAGCCGCGAAGCGTCAGGAGGTCAGCCCCAGCATTTT. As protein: CASSREASGGQPQHF.